One sample yielded the 31 T cell receptor beta chains listed below, sequenced in a study of vaccination and CD4 T cells after COVID-19 (dated by TCRdb to 2021 to 2024). The sample's treatment or condition label is to be understood as: approximately 9-day PBMC culture with coronavirus spike peptide pools or control peptides (ViraFEST assay). These receptors' antigens are unknown. The library was made by PCR. Reads for this sample came from an Illumina iSeq 100. TCR sequencing of DNA from cultured CD4+ T cells used the Oncomine TCR Beta short-read assay at the Johns Hopkins FTIC core. TCRdb reworked the public reads: Q25 trimming with fastp, MiXCR clone assembly, productive beta chains retained. For every CDR3 protein sequence, its rows merge into one entry that carries the most common genes and DNA. The table for this sample lists more than 6,500 distinct CDR3 sequences; around 72% of them were counted only once. Over 15% of the sample is taken by the ten largest.

The sequencing sample was made of CD4+ T cells from blood, cultured in vitro. Receptors were obtained from a human donor who had recovered from COVID-19.

This clonotype was counted between two and nine times. The chain combines TRBV6-5 with TRBJ2-7; either TRBD1 or TRBD2 may fit D (5 bases each). In germline, CDR1 is MNHEY, CDR2 SVGAGI. The V end was cut by 0 bases, the J end by 2 bases, with 11 bases between. The CDR3 is made up of 15 amino acids. CDR3 DNA sequence: TGTGCCAGCAGTTACTCGGGGACGATGACCTACGAGCAGTACTTC. This codes for CASSYSGTMTYEQYF.

This clonotype came up once. This chain connects TRBV11-3 to TRBJ2-1, with a weak D call TRBD2 (5 bases). CDR3 length: 16 residues. Germline V lookup: CDR1 SGHNT, CDR2 YENEEA. The V and J ends lost 3 bases and 0 bases respectively, with 12 bases between them. CDR3 sequence (DNA): TGTGCCAGCAGCTTCCGGGGAGAAAGCTCCTACAATGAGCAGTTCTTC. Protein product: CASSFRGESSYNEQFF.

This chain links TRBV19 with TRBJ1-2; TRBD1 matches 7 bases. The CDR3 is 15 amino acids. V lost 3 bases, J lost 5 bases, and 9 bases stayed unmatched. Germline CDR1 LNHDA, CDR2 SQIVND (reference sequence). The CDR3 nucleotides are TGTGCCAGTAGTATCGGGAGGGACAGACCTTATGGCTACACCTTC. This gives the protein CASSIGRDRPYGYTF.

The chain joins TRBV21-1 to TRBJ2-2; no check of the table's D call, TRBD2, against the DNA was made. TRBV21-1 is listed as a pseudogene. This CDR3 region has 14 residues. CDR3 in DNA: TGTGCCAGCAGCAAATTTCAGAGGGCCGGGGAGCTGTTTTTT. It is translated as CASSKFQRAGELFF.

The gene calls are TRBV6-2 or TRBV6-3 and TRBJ2-7; no clear D. Germline assignment: CDR1 MNHEY and CDR2 SVGEGT. Trimming removed 8 bases from V and 5 bases from J, with 10 bases in between. This CDR3 comprises 11 residues. As DNA, the CDR3 is TGTGCCAGCCCCAGGACCGACGAGCAGTACTTC. This gives the protein CASPRTDEQYF.

This clonotype occurred once. V usage is TRBV6-2 or TRBV6-3 and J usage is TRBJ2-7, with TRBD2 matching over 8 bases. Germline loops: CDR1 MNHEY, CDR2 SVGEGT. The CDR3 loop spans 15 amino acids. Trimming cost V 2 bases and J 3 bases; bases outside gene matches: 6. The CDR3 is CASSYELAGFYEQYF. In nucleotides, the CDR3 is TGTGCCAGCAGTTACGAGCTAGCGGGTTTCTACGAGCAGTACTTC.

V is TRBV24-1 and J is TRBJ2-5; no reliable D call. CDR3 length: 15 residues. V was pared by 0 bases and J by 1 base, with 8 bases between. Germline CDR1 and CDR2: KGHDR and SFDVKD. The CDR3 bases are TGTGCCACCAGTGATTTGGGGGTGGGCCAAGAGACCCAGTACTTC. It codes for CATSDLGVGQETQYF.

V gene TRBV20-1 combines with J gene TRBJ2-3, with 10 bases aligning to TRBD2. The CDR3 spans 13 residues. Germline lookup yields CDR1 DFQATT and CDR2 SNEGSKA (reference sequence). V dropped 4 bases and J dropped 4; count of bases not matched to a gene: 2. The CDR3 region has the DNA TGCAGTGCTAAGGGGACTAGCGCAGATACGCAGTATTTT. Translation: CSAKGTSADTQYF.

The chain employs TRBV11-2 and TRBJ1-5, with D possibly matching TRBD1 (6 bases). The germline V gene encodes CDR1 SGHAT and CDR2 FQNNGV. Trimming left V 6 bases short and J 1 base short, with 13 bases between. The CDR3 is 15 residues long. This chain's CDR3 is CASSWGASSNQPQHF. The CDR3 DNA sequence: TGTGCCAGCAGTTGGGGGGCTTCGAGCAATCAGCCCCAGCATTTT.

CDR3: CAWTGGRGQPQHF. The DNA of the CDR3 is TGTGCCTGGACAGGGGGCAGGGGTCAGCCCCAGCATTTT. The rearrangement joins TRBV30 to TRBJ1-5, with 8 positions matching TRBD1. The CDR3 sequence is 13 residues long. With V trimmed by 4 bases and J by 6 bases, 5 bases remained unmatched. CDR1 GTSNPN and CDR2 SVGIG come from the germline V gene (reference sequence).

This clonotype is medium-sized. V and J are TRBV12-3 or TRBV12-4 and TRBJ2-5; D is possibly TRBD2 (6 bases). Between the trimmed V and J ends, which lost 5 bases and 2 bases, there was a span of 9 bases. CDR3 length: 13 amino acids. The CDR3 bases are TGTGCCAGCAGTCCGGGACTGCAAGAGACCCAGTACTTC. Its protein is CASSPGLQETQYF.

The CDR3 protein is CASSLMGGGGNTEAFF. The CDR3 DNA reads TGTGCCAGCAGCTTAATGGGAGGAGGGGGGAACACTGAAGCTTTCTTT. The V call is TRBV7-2, the J call TRBJ1-1; D may be TRBD1 (6 bases). Germline V lookup: CDR1 SGHTA, CDR2 FQGNSA. CDR3 length: 16 amino acids. The V and J ends lost 2 bases and 1 base respectively, with 14 bases between them.

The chain joins TRBV7-2 to TRBJ2-2; TRBD2 matches at 12 bases. This CDR3 has 16 amino acids. The V segment lost 5 bases and the J segment 2 bases; nucleotides outside the gene matches: 3. The germline gives CDR1 SGHTA, CDR2 FQGNSA. CDR3 nucleotides: TGTGCCAGCAGCCGACTAGCGGGAGCTAACACCGGGGAGCTGTTTTTT. Translated, it gives CASSRLAGANTGELFF.

The chain is built from TRBV28 and TRBJ1-5, with D unclear. CDR1 and CDR2 (germline): MDHEN, SYDVKM. V lost 8 bases to trimming and J lost 0 bases, with 14 bases between them. The CDR3 totals 15 residues. CDR3 nucleotide sequence: TGTGCCAGCTCTACCCGGAAGGCTAGCAATCAGCCCCAGCATTTT. This gives the protein CASSTRKASNQPQHF.

The chain links TRBV21-1 to TRBJ1-5. TRBV21-1 is labeled a pseudogene. This CDR3 comprises 17 residues. Here the CDR3 DNA reads TGTGCCAGCAGCAGGCTCTTTGCGCGCAAGAGCAATCAGCCCCAGCATTTT. Translated: CASSRLFARKSNQPQHF.

The chain has TRBV19 and TRBJ2-5; D is uncertain. This CDR3 is built from 13 residues. Trimming stripped 1 base from V and 4 bases from J, with 7 bases between. Germline V lookup: CDR1 LNHDA, CDR2 SQIVND (reference sequence). The CDR3 reads CASSIGARETQYF. The CDR3 DNA reads TGTGCCAGTAGTATAGGAGCCAGAGAGACCCAGTACTTC.

The rearrangement joins TRBV28 to TRBJ1-2, with D unclear. Germline CDR1 is MDHEN and CDR2 is SYDVKM. V dropped 3 bases and J dropped 4 bases, with 15 bases sitting between them. The CDR3 covers 15 residues. CDR3 sequence: CASSFSETALYGYTF. CDR3 sequence (DNA): TGTGCCAGCAGTTTCAGTGAAACAGCACTCTATGGCTACACCTTC.

Only a few counts were recorded for this clonotype. The V and J genes are TRBV20-1 and TRBJ1-2; no firm D call. CDR3 length: 15 residues. The V end was cut by 6 bases, the J end by 0 bases, with 17 bases between. From germline, CDR1 is DFQATT and CDR2 SNEGSKA (reference sequence). The CDR3 region is CSATPNSNPNYGYTF. The CDR3 DNA follows: TGCAGTGCCACACCAAACAGCAATCCTAACTATGGCTACACCTTC.

This rearrangement joins TRBV5-8 to TRBJ1-1; D gene unclear. Looked up from germline, CDR1 is SGHTS and CDR2 is YDEGEE. The CDR3 contains 13 residues. The V end was cut by 7 bases, the J end by 10 bases, with 20 bases between. The CDR3 region is CASALRPTPRAFF. CDR3 DNA: TGTGCCAGCGCGTTACGGCCGACCCCCAGAGCTTTCTTT.

This clonotype has just a few counts. The V call is TRBV9, the J call TRBJ2-7, with D unresolved. This CDR3 spans 14 amino acids. Trimming left V 4 bases short and J 2 bases short, with 13 bases between. Germline V CDR1 and CDR2: SGDLS, YYNGEE. CDR3 bases: TGTGCCAGCAGCCTCCTTGCAGAGCCCTACGAGCAGTACTTC. This encodes CASSLLAEPYEQYF.

V and J are TRBV7-2 and TRBJ2-3, with a tentative D call TRBD2 (5 bases). Trimming removed 2 bases at V and 0 bases at J, with 27 bases between. The CDR3 consists of 21 residues. The V gene's germline CDR1 is SGHTA and CDR2 FQGNSA. CDR3 DNA sequence: TGTGCCAGCAGCTTACCGGGCGGGTTTGCACCTGATACCCCTAGCACAGATACGCAGTATTTT. Amino acids: CASSLPGGFAPDTPSTDTQYF.

This clonotype is a singleton in its sample. The chain carries TRBV6-2 or TRBV6-3 and TRBJ1-5; D is undetermined. Germline V CDR1 and CDR2: MNHEY, SVGEGT. The V and J ends lost 7 bases and 5 bases respectively, with 12 bases between them. This CDR3 is built from 13 residues. CDR3 sequence reads: CASTDLRHQPQHF. DNA for the CDR3: TGTGCCAGCACTGACCTACGACATCAGCCCCAGCATTTT.

The J gene is TRBJ1-5, the V gene TRBV19; no clear D. V was trimmed by 7 bases and J by 2 bases, leaving 12 bases between them. The CDR3 spans 14 residues. Germline V lookup: CDR1 LNHDA, CDR2 SQIVND (reference sequence). CDR3 amino acids: CASTRGGGNQPQHF. The CDR3, as DNA: TGTGCCAGTACCCGCGGAGGAGGCAATCAGCCCCAGCATTTT.

The chain carries TRBV11-2 and TRBJ2-6; 15 bases fit TRBD2. Per the germline V gene, CDR1 is SGHAT and CDR2 is FQNNGV. The CDR3 spans 19 residues. V shed 5 bases and J 0 bases; nucleotides not matched to a gene: 5. CDR3 DNA sequence: TGTGCCAGCAGCCCCGGGACTAGCGGGAGGACCTCTGGGGCCAACGTCCTGACTTTC. This translates into CASSPGTSGRTSGANVLTF.

This clonotype is a singleton in its sample. The CDR3 protein is CSGRSGTTRGDTQYF. In nucleotides, the CDR3 is TGCAGCGGCCGATCCGGGACTACCCGGGGGGATACGCAGTATTTT. This rearrangement joins TRBV20-1 to TRBJ2-3, with 7 positions matching TRBD2. CDR3 length: 15 amino acids. Germline V CDR1 and CDR2: DFQATT, SNEGSKA (reference sequence).

This clonotype is labeled medium-sized. This chain connects TRBV11-1 to TRBJ2-5; 10 nucleotides agree with TRBD1. There are 14 residues in the CDR3. V shed 3 bases and J 5 bases; nucleotides not matched to a gene: 3. Germline V gives CDR1 SGHAT, CDR2 FQDESV (reference sequence). The CDR3 DNA reads TGTGCCAGCAGCTTCTCGACAGGGGGCGAGACCCAGTACTTC. Translation: CASSFSTGGETQYF. Drawing the rest from reference TRBV11-1 and TRBJ2-5, the complete variable domain is EAEVAQSPRYKITEKSQAVAFWCDPISGHATLYWYRQILGQGPELLVQFQDESVVDDSQLPKDRFSAERLKGVDSTLKIQPAELGDSAMYLCASSFSTGGETQYFGPGTRLLVL.

The rearrangement links TRBV25-1 to TRBJ2-1; D uncertain. The length of the CDR3 is 15 residues. The V end was cut by 3 bases, the J end by 0 bases, with 9 bases between. CDR1 MGHDK and CDR2 SYGVNS come from the germline V gene. The CDR3 spells CASSDGLPSYNEQFF. The CDR3, as DNA: TGTGCCAGCAGTGACGGGTTACCCTCCTACAATGAGCAGTTCTTC.

The CDR3 DNA reads TGTGCCAGCAGCTTAAGTCGTGGTCAGGAGATTAACTATGGCTACACCTTC. It encodes CASSLSRGQEINYGYTF. The rearrangement links TRBV7-9 to TRBJ1-2; D remains ambiguous. The CDR3 runs to 17 residues. CDR1 and CDR2 (germline): SEHNR, FQNEAQ (reference sequence). V lost 2 bases and J lost 1, with 17 bases in between.

This clonotype showed up just once. The CDR3 here is CATTLGGGQVLSYEQYF. The CDR3 nucleotides are TGTGCCACCACACTCGGCGGAGGGCAGGTCCTCTCCTACGAGCAGTACTTC. This sequence joins TRBV24-1 and TRBJ2-7; tentative D call: TRBD2 (6 bases). Germline V CDR1 and CDR2: KGHDR, SFDVKD. The V gene lost 8 bases and the J gene lost 0 bases, with 22 bases spanning the gap. This CDR3 region has 17 residues.

The gene calls are TRBV19 and TRBJ1-2, with 7 nucleotides matching TRBD1. Looked up from germline, CDR1 is LNHDA and CDR2 is SQIVND (reference sequence). Trimming cost V 6 bases and J 2 bases; bases outside gene matches: 3. The CDR3 extends over 13 amino acids. The CDR3 sequence is CASRSGQNYGYTF. For the CDR3, the DNA is TGTGCCAGTAGGTCGGGACAGAACTATGGCTACACCTTC. The variable domain in full, with the rest retrieved from reference TRBV19 and TRBJ1-2, is DGGITQSPKYLFRKEGQNVTLSCEQNLNHDAMYWYRQDPGQGLRLIYYSQIVNDFQKGDIAEGYSVSREKKESFPLTVTSAQKNPTAFYLCASRSGQNYGYTFGSGTRLTVV.

The genes are TRBV7-2 and TRBJ2-3; the D is unclear. CDR1 is SGHTA, CDR2 FQGNSA, per germline. This CDR3 is built from 15 residues. The V and J ends lost 2 bases and 4 bases respectively, with 13 bases between them. CDR3: CASSLIIAVPDTQYF. Written as DNA, the CDR3 is TGTGCCAGCAGCTTAATTATCGCGGTTCCAGATACGCAGTATTTT.